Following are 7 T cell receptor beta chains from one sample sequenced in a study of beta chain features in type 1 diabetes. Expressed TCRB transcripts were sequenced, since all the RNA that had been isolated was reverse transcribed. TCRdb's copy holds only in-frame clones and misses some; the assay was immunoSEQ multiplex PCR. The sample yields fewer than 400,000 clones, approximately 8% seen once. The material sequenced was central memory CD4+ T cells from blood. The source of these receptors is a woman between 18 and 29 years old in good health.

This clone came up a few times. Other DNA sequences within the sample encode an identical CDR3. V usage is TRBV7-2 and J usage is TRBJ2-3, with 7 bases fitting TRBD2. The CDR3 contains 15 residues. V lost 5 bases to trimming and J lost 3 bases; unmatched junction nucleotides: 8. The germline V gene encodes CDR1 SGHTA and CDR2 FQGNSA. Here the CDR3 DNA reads TGTGCCAGCAGCCCTAGGGGCGGGAGAACAGATACGCAGTATTTT. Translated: CASSPRGGRTDTQYF.

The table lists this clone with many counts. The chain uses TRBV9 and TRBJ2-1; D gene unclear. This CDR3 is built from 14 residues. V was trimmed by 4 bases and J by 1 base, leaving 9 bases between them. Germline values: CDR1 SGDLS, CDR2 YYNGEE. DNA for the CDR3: TGTGCCAGCAGCACGACTGGGTCCTACAATGAGCAGTTCTTC. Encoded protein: CASSTTGSYNEQFF.

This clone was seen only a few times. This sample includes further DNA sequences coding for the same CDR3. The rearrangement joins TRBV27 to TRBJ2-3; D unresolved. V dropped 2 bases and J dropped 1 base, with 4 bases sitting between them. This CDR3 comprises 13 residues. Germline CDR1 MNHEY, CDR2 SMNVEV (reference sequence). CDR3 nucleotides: TGTGCCAGCAGTTTACTTGGCACAGATACGCAGTATTTT. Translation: CASSLLGTDTQYF.

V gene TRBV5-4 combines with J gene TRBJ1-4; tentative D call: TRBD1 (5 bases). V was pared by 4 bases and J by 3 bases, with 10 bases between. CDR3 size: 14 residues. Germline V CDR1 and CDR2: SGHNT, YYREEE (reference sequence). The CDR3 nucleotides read TGTGCCAGCAGCGCCCGGGGGGCTAATGAAAAACTGTTTTTT. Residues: CASSARGANEKLFF.

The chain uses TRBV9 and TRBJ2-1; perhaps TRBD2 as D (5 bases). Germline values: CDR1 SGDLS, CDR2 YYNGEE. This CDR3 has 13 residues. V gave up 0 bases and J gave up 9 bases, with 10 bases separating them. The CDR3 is CASSVDTRSEQFF. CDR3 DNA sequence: TGTGCCAGCAGCGTAGACACTAGGTCTGAGCAGTTCTTC.

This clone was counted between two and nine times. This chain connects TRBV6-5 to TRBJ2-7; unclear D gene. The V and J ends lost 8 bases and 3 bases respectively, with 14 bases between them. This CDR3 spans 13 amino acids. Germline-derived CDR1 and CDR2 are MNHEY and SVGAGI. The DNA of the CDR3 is TGTGCCAGCGGTCGAAGGGAAAACTACGAGCAGTACTTC. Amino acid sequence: CASGRRENYEQYF.

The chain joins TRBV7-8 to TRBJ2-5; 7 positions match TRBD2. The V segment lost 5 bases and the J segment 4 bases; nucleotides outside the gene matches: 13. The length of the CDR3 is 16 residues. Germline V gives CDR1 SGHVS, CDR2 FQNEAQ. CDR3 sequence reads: CASSIHSRGLRETQYF. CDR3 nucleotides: TGTGCCAGCAGCATACATTCCCGGGGACTACGAGAGACCCAGTACTTC.